A selection of T cell receptor beta chains follows, all from one sample in a study of shared clonotypes between healthy human individuals. Method: immunoSEQ multiplex PCR; TCRdb's copy keeps in-frame clones and lacks some. The data show about 680,000 clones, around 78% seen once. The sequencing sample was made of memory CD4+ T cells sorted from blood. These receptors came from a woman in her twenties or thirties in good health. CDR3s include the opening cysteine and the closing phenylalanine or tryptophan. The D gene is left open where the match is weak. Some rows have no size entry. The others give once, few or many, or a class for an expanded clone.

abundance | d_gene | j_gene | v_gene | CDR3aa | CDR3nt
- | TRBD2 | TRBJ2-5 | TRBV5-4 | CASSLMGGKETQYF | TGTGCCAGCAGCTTGATGGGGGGGAAAGAGACCCAGTACTTC
- | - | TRBJ2-7 | TRBV27 | CASSSPLGRQYF | TGTGCCAGCAGTTCCCCTCTTGGACGTCAGTACTTC
- | TRBD2 | TRBJ2-5 | TRBV2 | CASTRGTSGRGETQYF | TGTGCCAGCACCCGGGGGACTAGCGGGAGAGGAGAGACCCAGTACTTC
few | - | TRBJ1-1 | TRBV29-1 | CSVAGTANTEAFF | TGCAGCGTTGCCGGGACGGCAAACACTGAAGCTTTCTTT
- | - | TRBJ1-2 | TRBV6-1 | CASSRDYGYTF | TGTGCCAGCAGCCGGGACTATGGCTACACCTTC
- | TRBD2 | TRBJ2-7 | TRBV18 | CASSPPVWTRSSYEQYF | TGTGCCAGCTCACCACCGGTTTGGACTAGGAGCTCCTACGAGCAGTACTTC
- | - | TRBJ2-1 | TRBV18 | CASSPSNTNNEQFF | TGTGCCAGCTCACCATCCAACACCAACAATGAGCAGTTCTTC
- | - | TRBJ1-5 | TRBV6-1 | CAAAFYSNQPQHF | TGTGCCGCTGCCTTTTATAGCAATCAGCCCCAGCATTTT
- | TRBD1 | TRBJ2-5 | TRBV29-1 | CSAFRTGGRKETQYF | TGCAGCGCTTTCCGGACAGGGGGCCGCAAAGAGACCCAGTACTTC
- | - | TRBJ1-5 | TRBV6-1 | CASSEIGGNQPQHF | TGTGCCAGCAGTGAAATCGGGGGCAATCAGCCCCAGCATTTT
few | TRBD2 | TRBJ2-1 | TRBV30 | CAWNRGGRFNEQFF | TGTGCCTGGAATCGGGGGGGGCGGTTTAATGAGCAGTTCTTC
- | TRBD2 | TRBJ2-7 | TRBV9 | CASSPGLAGAGQYF | TGTGCCAGCAGCCCGGGACTAGCGGGAGCCGGGCAGTACTTC
- | - | TRBJ2-2 | TRBV6-6 | CASSYWGWEDTGELFF | TGTGCCAGCAGTTACTGGGGGTGGGAGGACACCGGGGAGCTGTTTTTT
- | - | TRBJ2-7 | TRBV28 | CASSIGSAGIYEQYF | TGTGCCAGCAGTATCGGATCCGCGGGGATATACGAGCAGTACTTC
many | - | TRBJ1-4 | TRBV4-1 | CASSQGATNEKLFF | TGCGCCAGCAGCCAAGGGGCGACTAATGAAAAACTGTTTTTT